The rows below give T cell receptor beta chains drawn from one sample of a study of T-cell reconstitution after alpha-beta-depleted transplantation in children. TCRdb recomputed calls from the PCR reads with MiXCR, one row per CDR3 protein. The sample consists of some 500,000 distinct CDR3 sequences, 18% of them appearing once. The input for sequencing was PBMCs from the stem cell graft donor, taken from the stem cell graft. The source is a human donor who donated a stem cell graft to a child with acute lymphoblastic leukemia. Each CDR3 is given with its conserved first and last residue. D genes are given only for firm matches. For some rows the clone size is stated as once, few or many, or as a class when expanded; others skip it.

-	TRBV27	15	-	TRBJ1-3	CASEGAVNSGNTIYF	TGTGCCAGTGAAGGGGCGGTTAACTCTGGAAACACCATATATTTT
TRBD2	TRBV7-6	17	few	TRBJ2-1	CASSSRPGLAGNNEQFF	TGTGCCAGCAGCTCAAGACCGGGACTAGCGGGAAACAATGAGCAGTTCTTC
-	TRBV29-1	12	few	TRBJ2-7	CSVDKGSYEQYF	TGCAGCGTTGACAAGGGTTCCTACGAGCAGTACTTC
TRBD1	TRBV5-1	14	-	TRBJ2-7	CASSSTDRVYEQYF	TGCGCCAGCAGCTCCACGGACAGGGTCTACGAGCAGTACTTC
-	TRBV19	15	once	TRBJ1-1	CASSIAPDGDTEAFF	TGTGCCAGTAGTATCGCCCCGGACGGAGACACTGAAGCTTTCTTT
-	TRBV5-1	17	once	TRBJ1-1	CASSLRTQRVAATEAFF	TGCGCCAGCAGCTTGCGAACTCAAAGGGTTGCAGCCACTGAAGCTTTCTTT
-	TRBV28	19	-	TRBJ2-4	CASTLRLGRGGSAKNIQYF	TGTGCCAGCACTCTAAGGCTAGGCAGGGGAGGGTCAGCCAAAAACATTCAGTACTTC
TRBD2	TRBV5-1	13	-	TRBJ2-5	CASRVGTTSDQYF	TGCGCCAGCAGGGTCGGGACTACTAGCGACCAGTACTTC
TRBD1	TRBV7-9	14	few	TRBJ1-5	CASSFGQGLGPQHF	TGTGCCAGCAGCTTTGGACAGGGCCTAGGGCCCCAGCATTTT
TRBD1	TRBV7-3	16	few	TRBJ2-4	CASSSHRGLGKNIQYF	TGTGCCAGCAGCTCCCACAGGGGGCTCGGCAAAAACATTCAGTACTTC
-	TRBV5-1	16	-	TRBJ2-2	CASSLRQGGITGELFF	TGCGCCAGCAGCTTGCGGCAGGGAGGTATAACCGGGGAGCTGTTTTTT
TRBD2	TRBV11-2	19	-	TRBJ2-5	CASSSGGLAGGGRGETQYF	TGTGCCAGCAGCTCAGGGGGGCTAGCGGGAGGTGGAAGGGGAGAGACCCAGTACTTC
-	TRBV12-3/TRBV12-4	13	-	TRBJ1-5	CASSWPGNQPQHF	TGTGCCAGCAGTTGGCCAGGGAATCAGCCCCAGCATTTT